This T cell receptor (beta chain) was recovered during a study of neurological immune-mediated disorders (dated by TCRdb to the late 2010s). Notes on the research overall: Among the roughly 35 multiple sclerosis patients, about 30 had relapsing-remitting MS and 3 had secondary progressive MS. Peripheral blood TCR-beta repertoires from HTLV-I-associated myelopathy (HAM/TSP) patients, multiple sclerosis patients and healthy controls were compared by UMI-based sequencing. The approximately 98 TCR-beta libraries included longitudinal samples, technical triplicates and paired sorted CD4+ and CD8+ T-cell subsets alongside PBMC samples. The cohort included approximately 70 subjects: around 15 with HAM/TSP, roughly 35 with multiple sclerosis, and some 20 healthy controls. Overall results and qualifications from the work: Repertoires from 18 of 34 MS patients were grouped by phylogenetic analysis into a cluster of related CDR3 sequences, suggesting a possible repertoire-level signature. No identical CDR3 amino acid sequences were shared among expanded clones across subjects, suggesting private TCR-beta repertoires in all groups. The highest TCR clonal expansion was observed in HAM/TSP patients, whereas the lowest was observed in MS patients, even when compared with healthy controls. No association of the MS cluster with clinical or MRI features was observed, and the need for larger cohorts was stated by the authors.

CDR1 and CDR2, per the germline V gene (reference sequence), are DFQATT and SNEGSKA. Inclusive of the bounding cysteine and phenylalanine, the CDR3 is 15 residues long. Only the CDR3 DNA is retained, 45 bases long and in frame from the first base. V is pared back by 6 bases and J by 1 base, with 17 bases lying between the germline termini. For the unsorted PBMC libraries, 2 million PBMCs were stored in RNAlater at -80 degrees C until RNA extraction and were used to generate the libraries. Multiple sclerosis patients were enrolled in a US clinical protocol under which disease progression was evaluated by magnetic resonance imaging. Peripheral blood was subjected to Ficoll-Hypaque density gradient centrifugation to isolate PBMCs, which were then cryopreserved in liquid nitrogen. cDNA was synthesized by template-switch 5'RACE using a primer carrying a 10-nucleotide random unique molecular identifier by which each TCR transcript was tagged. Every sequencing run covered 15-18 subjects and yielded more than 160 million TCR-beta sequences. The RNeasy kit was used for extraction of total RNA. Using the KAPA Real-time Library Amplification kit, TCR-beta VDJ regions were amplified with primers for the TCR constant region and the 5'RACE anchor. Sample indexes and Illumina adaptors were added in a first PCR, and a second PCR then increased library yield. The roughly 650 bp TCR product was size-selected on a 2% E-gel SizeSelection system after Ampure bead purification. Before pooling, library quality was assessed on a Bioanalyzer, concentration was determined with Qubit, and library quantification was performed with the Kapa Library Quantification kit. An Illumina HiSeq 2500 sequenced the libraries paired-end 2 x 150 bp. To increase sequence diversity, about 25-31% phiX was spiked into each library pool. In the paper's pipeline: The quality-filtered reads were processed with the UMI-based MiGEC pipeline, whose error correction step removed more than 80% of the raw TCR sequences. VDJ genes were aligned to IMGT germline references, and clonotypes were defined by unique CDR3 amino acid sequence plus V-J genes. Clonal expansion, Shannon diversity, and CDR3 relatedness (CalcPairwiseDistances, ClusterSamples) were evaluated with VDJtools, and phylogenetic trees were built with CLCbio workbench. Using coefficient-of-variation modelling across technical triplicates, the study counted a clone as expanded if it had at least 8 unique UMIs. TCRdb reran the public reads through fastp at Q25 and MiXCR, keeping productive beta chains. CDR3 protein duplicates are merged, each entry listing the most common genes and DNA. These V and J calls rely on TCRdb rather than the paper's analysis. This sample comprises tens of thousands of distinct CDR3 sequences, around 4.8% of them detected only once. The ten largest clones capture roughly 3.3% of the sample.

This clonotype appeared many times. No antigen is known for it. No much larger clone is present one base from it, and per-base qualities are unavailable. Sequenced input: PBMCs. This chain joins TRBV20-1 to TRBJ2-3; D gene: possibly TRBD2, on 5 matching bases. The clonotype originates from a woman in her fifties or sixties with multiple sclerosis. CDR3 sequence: CSAEGERRGTDTQYF. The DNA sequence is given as TGCAGTGCAGAGGGCGAGCGTAGGGGCACAGATACGCAGTATTTT.